This is a list of T cell receptor beta chains from one sample in a study of shared clonotypes between healthy human individuals. Assay: immunoSEQ multiplex PCR; the TCRdb copy retains only in-frame clones and omits some. The repertoire holds about a million clones, with around three quarters as singletons. The sequenced sample was memory CD4+ T cells from PBMCs. The source is a man between 18 and 29 years old in good health. Some clones in this sample may be carry-over from other donors' samples. CDR3s include the opening cysteine and the closing phenylalanine or tryptophan. D genes are given only for firm matches. Part of the rows lack a size; the others show once, few, many or a class for expanded clones.

D gene	J gene	V gene	clone size	CDR3 DNA	CDR3 protein
TRBD1	TRBJ1-3	TRBV6-5	-	TGTGCCAGCAGTAACACAGGGGGTGATGTCGACACCATATATTTT	CASSNTGGDVDTIYF
TRBD1	TRBJ1-4	TRBV27	-	TGTGCCAGCAGTATACTCCGACAGGGAAATGAAAAACTGTTTTTT	CASSILRQGNEKLFF
TRBD2	TRBJ2-2	TRBV6-1	-	TGTGCCAGCAGTGAAGCGAGACTAGCGGGAGGGGCCGGGGAGCTGTTTTTT	CASSEARLAGGAGELFF
TRBD1	TRBJ1-2	TRBV27	-	TGTGCCAGCAGGCGACAGGGAGGTGGCTATGGCTACACCTTC	CASRRQGGGYGYTF
TRBD1	TRBJ2-5	TRBV12-5	-	TGTGCTAGTGGTACAGGGGACGAGACCCAGTACTTC	CASGTGDETQYF
-	TRBJ1-2	TRBV7-9	-	TGTGCCAGCAGCTCAAATTCCCGGGGTGGCTACACCTTC	CASSSNSRGGYTF
TRBD1	TRBJ2-5	TRBV2	-	TGTGCCGGCAGACAGGGTCTAACCCAGTACTTC	CAGRQGLTQYF
-	TRBJ1-2	TRBV27	-	TGTGCCAGCAGGAAGGACAGAAATGGCTACACCTTC	CASRKDRNGYTF
TRBD1	TRBJ1-2	TRBV6-6	-	TGTGCCAGCAGTTACAATGGAGGGGGCGGCTATGGCTACACCTTC	CASSYNGGGGYGYTF
TRBD1	TRBJ1-5	TRBV28	once	TGTGCCAGCAGCCCATCCGGGACAGACTATTATAGCAATCAGCCCCAGCATTTT	CASSPSGTDYYSNQPQHF